This TCR beta chain was found in a study of low-dose radiotherapy and immunotherapy resistance in tumors. First-strand cDNA used TRAV- and TRBV-specific primers, covering alpha and beta chains. TCR amplification involved about 19 PCR cycles with a constant-region primer and V-primer adapter. TCRdb re-derived calls from the reads in MiXCR, one entry per CDR3 protein. The table includes 16,000 or so distinct CDR3 sequences, approximately 63% detected once. Treatment combined nivolumab, ipilimumab, aspirin, low-dose cyclophosphamide and low-dose radiotherapy in a dose-escalation trial. This clonotype was seen a few times. This CDR3 is built from 14 residues. Germline V gene sequence: CDR1 ENHRY, CDR2 SYGVKD. V gave up 0 bases and J gave up 3 bases, with 9 bases separating them.

The receptor comes from a human donor with advanced metastatic prostate, ovarian, gallbladder or colorectal cancer (not recorded which). This table probably holds off-target reads from a library built for another chain. The V and J genes are TRBV10-3 and TRBJ2-7, with TRBD1 as a possible D gene (6 bases). The CDR3 here is CAISESWTVYEQYF. The CDR3, as DNA: TGTGCCATCAGTGAGTCTTGGACAGTCTACGAGCAGTACTTC.